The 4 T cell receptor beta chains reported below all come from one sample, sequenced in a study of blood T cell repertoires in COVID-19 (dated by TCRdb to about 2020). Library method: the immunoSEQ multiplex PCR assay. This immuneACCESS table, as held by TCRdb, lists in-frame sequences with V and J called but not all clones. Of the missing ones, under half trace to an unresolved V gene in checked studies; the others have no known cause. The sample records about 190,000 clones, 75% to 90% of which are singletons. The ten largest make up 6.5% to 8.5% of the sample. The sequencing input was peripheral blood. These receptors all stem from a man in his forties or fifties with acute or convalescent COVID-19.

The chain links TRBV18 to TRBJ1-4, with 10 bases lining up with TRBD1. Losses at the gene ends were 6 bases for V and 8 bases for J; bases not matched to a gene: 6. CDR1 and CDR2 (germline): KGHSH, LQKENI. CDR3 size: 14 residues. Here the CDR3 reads CASSHGTGEEKLFF. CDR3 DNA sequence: TGTGCCAGCTCCCACGGGACAGGGGAAGAAAAACTGTTTTTT.

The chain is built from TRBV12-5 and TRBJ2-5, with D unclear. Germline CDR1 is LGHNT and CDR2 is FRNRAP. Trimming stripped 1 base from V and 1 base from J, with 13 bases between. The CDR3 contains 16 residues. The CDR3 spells CASGLGPPGFQETQYF. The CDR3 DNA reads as TGTGCTAGTGGTTTGGGACCCCCCGGGTTCCAAGAGACCCAGTACTTC.

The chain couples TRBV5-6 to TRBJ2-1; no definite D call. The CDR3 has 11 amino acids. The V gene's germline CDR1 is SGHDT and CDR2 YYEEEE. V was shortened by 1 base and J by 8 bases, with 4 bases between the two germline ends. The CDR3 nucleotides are TGTGCCAGCAGCTTGTCCGATGAGCAGTTCTTC. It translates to CASSLSDEQFF. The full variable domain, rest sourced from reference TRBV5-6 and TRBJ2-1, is DAGVTQSPTHLIKTRGQQVTLRCSPKSGHDTVSWYQQALGQGPQFIFQYYEEEERQRGNFPDRFSGHQFPNYSSELNVNALLLGDSALYLCASSLSDEQFFGPGTRLTVL.

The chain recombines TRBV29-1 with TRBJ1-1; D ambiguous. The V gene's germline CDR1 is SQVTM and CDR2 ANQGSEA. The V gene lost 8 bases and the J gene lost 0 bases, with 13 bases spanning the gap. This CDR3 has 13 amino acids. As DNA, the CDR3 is TGCAGCTTCTACAGTCAAATGAACACTGAAGCTTTCTTT. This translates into CSFYSQMNTEAFF.